Reported below is one T cell receptor (beta chain). Its antigen remains unidentified. Library preparation for TCR beta used quantitative 5'-RACE with molecular barcodes. Each CDR3 protein gets one entry after TCRdb re-called the 5' RACE reads with MiXCR. Of 300,000 to 350,000 distinct CDR3 sequences detected, 20% appear once; the ten largest clones hold roughly 3.6%. The data stem from a study of CD8 T cells in ankylosing spondylitis. Findings and caveats of the study: A TCR beta motif of roughly eight highly homologous variants seemed to mark ankylosing spondylitis blood. Significantly higher representation of disease-linked clones was reported for matched ankylosing spondylitis synovial fluid.

The CDR3 extends over 14 amino acids. V dropped 6 bases and J dropped 3; count of bases not matched to a gene: 8. CDR1 and CDR2 from the germline V gene are MNHNS and SASEGT. The sequencing input was blood, either unsorted or a sorted T cell fraction (not recorded which). V usage is TRBV6-1 and J usage is TRBJ2-7; 7 bases map to TRBD2. The sequence derives from a female donor with ankylosing spondylitis or in good health (not recorded which). The CDR3 loop is CASSPIAGHYEQYF. CDR3 nucleotide sequence: TGTGCCAGCAGCCCCATAGCGGGCCACTACGAGCAGTACTTC.